These 16 T cell receptor beta chains share one sample of origin, sequenced in a study of blood T cell repertoires in COVID-19. The data were produced by immunoSEQ multiplex PCR, yet TCRdb's version contains in-frame clones alone and is incomplete. The sample has about 230,000 clones; 70% to 90% are singletons. Material for sequencing was peripheral blood. The receptors stem from a man aged 45-65 years with COVID-19, enrolled during active disease.

CDR3 protein: CASSPEGGSYEQYF. CDR3 nucleotide sequence: TGTGCCAGCTCACCAGAAGGGGGCTCCTACGAGCAGTACTTC. This chain connects TRBV18 to TRBJ2-7; a weak D match, TRBD1 (6 bases). Germline V CDR1 and CDR2: KGHSH, LQKENI. The CDR3 covers 14 residues. V was trimmed by 2 bases and J by 0 bases, leaving 8 bases between them.

The V gene is TRBV11-2, the J gene TRBJ2-2, with 9 bases identical to TRBD2. There are 17 residues in the CDR3. With V trimmed by 4 bases and J by 4 bases, 10 bases remained unmatched. Per germline, CDR1 SGHAT and CDR2 FQNNGV. In nucleotides, the CDR3 is TGTGCCAGCAGCTCTGGCGGGGGGGCCTTTATCACCGGGGAGCTGTTTTTT. It is translated as CASSSGGGAFITGELFF.

V and J are TRBV5-1 and TRBJ2-7, with a tentative D call TRBD1 (6 bases). Trimming pared 6 bases from V and 5 bases from J, leaving 12 bases between. Germline V gene sequence: CDR1 SGHRS, CDR2 YFSETQ. The CDR3 covers 12 residues. The CDR3 spells CASKKQGNEQYF. CDR3 in DNA: TGCGCCAGCAAGAAACAGGGAAACGAGCAGTACTTC. Supplemented by reference TRBV5-1 and TRBJ2-7, the full variable domain reads KAGVTQTPRYLIKTRGQQVTLSCSPISGHRSVSWYQQTPGQGLQFLFEYFSETQRNKGNFPGRFSGRQFSNSRSEMNVSTLELGDSALYLCASKKQGNEQYFGPGTRLTVT.

CDR3 sequence: CASSSKRGTTYNEQFF. The CDR3 DNA sequence: TGCGCCAGCAGCTCCAAGCGGGGTACGACCTACAATGAGCAGTTCTTC. The V and J genes are TRBV5-1 and TRBJ2-1; 7 positions agree with TRBD2. Germline CDR1 SGHRS, CDR2 YFSETQ. This CDR3 spans 16 amino acids. V gave up 3 bases and J gave up 2 bases; unmatched junction bases: 8.

The chain combines TRBV5-1 with TRBJ1-1; tentatively, D is TRBD1 (5 bases). This CDR3 has 14 residues. V was shortened by 2 bases and J by 1 base, with 9 bases between the two germline ends. Germline values: CDR1 SGHRS, CDR2 YFSETQ. The CDR3 DNA reads TGCGCCAGCAGCTTATATCAGGGGAACACTGAAGCTTTCTTT. Translating gives CASSLYQGNTEAFF.

The sample holds a few counts of this clone. CDR3 region: CASSRHAGTGVGAEAFF. The CDR3 DNA reads TGTGCCAGCAGCCGTCACGCCGGGACAGGGGTCGGCGCTGAAGCTTTCTTT. The rearrangement uses TRBV7-2 and TRBJ1-1; 10 nucleotides agree with TRBD1. V lost 5 bases and J lost 6; bases outside the gene matches: 15. The CDR3 runs 17 residues. CDR1 is SGHTA and CDR2 is FQGNSA in the germline V gene.

The chain recombines TRBV7-8 with TRBJ2-1; 13 bases match TRBD2. Germline V gene lookup returns CDR1 SGHVS and CDR2 FQNEAQ. The CDR3 totals 16 residues. V was pared by 7 bases and J by 3 bases, with 6 bases of the junction left unmatched. This CDR3 reads CASILGTSGDYNEQFF. CDR3 bases: TGTGCCAGCATCCTAGGGACTAGCGGGGACTACAATGAGCAGTTCTTC. Combining the CDR3 with reference TRBV7-8 and TRBJ2-1 gives the whole variable domain GAGVSQSPRYKVAKRGQDVALRCDPISGHVSLFWYQQALGQGPEFLTYFQNEAQLDKSGLPSDRFFAERPEGSVSTLKIQRTQQEDSAVYLCASILGTSGDYNEQFFGPGTRLTVL.

This chain joins TRBV28 and TRBJ1-4; TRBD1 matches at 9 bases. This CDR3 has 17 amino acids. The V gene end was trimmed by 2 bases and the J gene end by 10 bases; junction bases not matched to a gene: 14. CDR1 is MDHEN, CDR2 SYDVKM, per germline. CDR3 DNA sequence: TGTGCCAGCAGTTTAATCGGCGTGACAGGGGGAAGTGGAAAACTGTTTTTT. Translating gives CASSLIGVTGGSGKLFF.

The chain links TRBV27 to TRBJ2-1; D perhaps matches TRBD2 (5 bases). V was pared by 5 bases and J by 2 bases, with 10 bases between. Germline V gene data show CDR1 as MNHEY and CDR2 as SMNVEV (reference sequence). There are 14 residues in the CDR3. The CDR3 region is CASSLLGAYNEQFF. CDR3 in DNA: TGTGCCAGCAGTCTACTAGGCGCCTACAATGAGCAGTTCTTC.

This clone was seen more than once but under ten times. The chain recombines TRBV5-4 with TRBJ2-7, with D perhaps matching TRBD1 (6 bases). V was cut by 4 bases and J by 0 bases, with 8 bases left in between. The V gene's germline CDR1 is SGHNT and CDR2 YYREEE (reference sequence). This CDR3 region has 13 residues. The CDR3: CASSRDISYEQYF. The DNA of the CDR3 is TGTGCCAGCAGCCGGGACATCTCCTACGAGCAGTACTTC.

The J gene is TRBJ2-1, the V gene TRBV15; 7 bases agree with TRBD1. Trimming took 3 bases from V and 6 from J; bases not matched to a gene: 8. The CDR3 runs 15 residues. CDR1 is LNHNV and CDR2 is YYDKDF in the germline V gene (reference sequence). CDR3 nucleotides: TGTGCCACCAGCAGGGCCCTTGAGGGGGCCAATGAGCAGTTCTTC. Its translation is CATSRALEGANEQFF.

The chain joins TRBV5-4 to TRBJ2-3; D is unresolved. Germline loops: CDR1 SGHNT, CDR2 YYREEE (reference sequence). V was trimmed by 2 bases and J by 3 bases, leaving 10 bases between them. The CDR3 totals 14 residues. This chain's CDR3 is CASSFSGLTDTQYF. The CDR3 nucleotides are TGTGCCAGCAGCTTCTCGGGTCTAACAGATACGCAGTATTTT.

This clone occurred once. This rearrangement joins TRBV6-5 to TRBJ1-2; a weak D match, TRBD1 (5 bases). Looked up from germline, CDR1 is MNHEY and CDR2 is SVGAGI. CDR3 size: 15 residues. Trimming took off 0 bases at V and 8 bases at J, with 16 bases between the two ends. The CDR3, as DNA: TGTGCCAGCAGTTACTCGAATGGCGCGGGGGAAGGCTACACCTTC. It encodes CASSYSNGAGEGYTF.

The genes are TRBV27 and TRBJ1-5, with 10 bases lining up with TRBD1. The CDR3 covers 13 residues. Germline-derived CDR1 and CDR2 are MNHEY and SMNVEV (reference sequence). V lost 8 bases and J lost 10; bases outside the gene matches: 8. CDR3 protein: CASRRDRGYPQHF. CDR3 sequence (DNA): TGTGCCAGCCGCCGGGACAGGGGTTATCCCCAGCATTTT.

V and J are TRBV27 and TRBJ2-6; 7 bases map to TRBD1. This CDR3 is built from 15 residues. In germline, CDR1 is MNHEY, CDR2 SMNVEV (reference sequence). The junction had 0 bases not matched to a gene; V was cut back by 2 bases and J by 2 bases. The CDR3: CASSLQGAGANVLTF. The CDR3 DNA follows: TGTGCCAGCAGTTTACAGGGGGCTGGGGCCAACGTCCTGACTTTC.

DNA for the CDR3: TGTGCCAGTAGCTACGGGACAGACTATGGCTACACCTTC. It yields the protein CASSYGTDYGYTF. V usage is TRBV19 and J usage is TRBJ1-2, with 7 positions matching TRBD1. Looked up from germline, CDR1 is LNHDA and CDR2 is SQIVND (reference sequence). This CDR3 is 13 amino acids long. The trim removed 6 bases at V and 3 bases at J, leaving 4 bases unmatched. Full variable domain (remainder filled in from reference TRBV19 and TRBJ1-2): DGGITQSPKYLFRKEGQNVTLSCEQNLNHDAMYWYRQDPGQGLRLIYYSQIVNDFQKGDIAEGYSVSREKKESFPLTVTSAQKNPTAFYLCASSYGTDYGYTFGSGTRLTVV.